Below, 8 T cell receptor beta chains from the same sample are listed, as sequenced in a study of T cell responses to AZD1222 COVID-19 vaccine. Sequencing used immunoSEQ multiplex PCR; TCRdb keeps in-frame clones, though not all of them. In the table there are more than 100,000 clones, 90% of which are singletons. The sequencing here drew on peripheral blood, taken on day 0 of AZD1222 vaccination. The receptors here all came from an adult in good health.

This chain uses TRBV11-3 with TRBJ1-3, with D possibly matching TRBD1 (6 bases). This CDR3 region has 14 residues. Germline CDR1 SGHNT, CDR2 YENEEA. V lost 5 bases and J 0 bases, leaving 8 bases between the germline ends. CDR3 sequence: CASSQDSSGNTIYF. The CDR3 bases are TGTGCCAGCAGCCAGGACAGCTCTGGAAACACCATATATTTT.

The V call is TRBV14, the J call TRBJ1-2; a weak D match, TRBD1 (6 bases). The V gene lost 0 bases and the J gene lost 5 bases, with 10 bases spanning the gap. CDR1 is SGHDN, CDR2 FVKESK, per germline. The CDR3 length is 14 residues. CDR3 DNA sequence: TGTGCCAGCAGCCAAGAAAACAGGGCGTATGGCTACACCTTC. Encoded protein: CASSQENRAYGYTF.

The chain has TRBV18 and TRBJ1-2, with TRBD1 identical over 11 bases. Germline V gene lookup returns CDR1 KGHSH and CDR2 LQKENI. The CDR3 has 15 amino acids. V lost 8 bases and J lost 7; bases outside the gene matches: 12. CDR3 sequence: CASTPAGTGGRGYTF. CDR3 nucleotide sequence: TGTGCCAGCACCCCCGCAGGGACAGGGGGTCGTGGCTACACCTTC.

This clone appeared a single time. The J gene is TRBJ1-5, the V gene TRBV21-1. TRBV21-1 is tagged as a pseudogene. This CDR3 has 16 amino acids. CDR3 nucleotides: TGTGCCAGCAGCCAACAGAGGATGGATAGCAATCAGCCCCAGCATTTT. This codes for CASSQQRMDSNQPQHF.

This clone is a singleton in its sample. An end of the junction differs from the germline gene, which may be a read error. The chain uses TRBV11-3 and TRBJ2-3; TRBD1 might be the D (5 bases). This CDR3 region has 15 residues. Germline CDR1 reads SGHNT; CDR2 reads YENEEA. CDR3: CASSYSLDSTDTQYF. CDR3 sequence (DNA): TGTGCCAGCAGTTACAGTCTCGACAGCACCGATACGCAGTATTTT.

The chain is built from TRBV5-1 and TRBJ2-5; 9 nucleotides agree with TRBD1. Looked up from germline, CDR1 is SGHRS and CDR2 is YFSETQ. Trimming cost V 4 bases and J 5 bases; bases outside gene matches: 12. There are 16 residues in the CDR3. CDR3: CASSPRDRALGETQYF. As DNA, the CDR3 is TGCGCCAGCAGCCCTCGGGACAGGGCCCTCGGGGAGACCCAGTACTTC.

In this sample, this clone turned up once. The chain combines TRBV7-9 with TRBJ2-4; D remains unclear. With 1 base removed from V and 1 base from J, the gap between germline ends came to 20 bases. Germline V lookup: CDR1 SEHNR, CDR2 FQNEAQ (reference sequence). The CDR3 is 19 residues long. The CDR3 loop is CASSLDRVEVFTAKNIQYF. The DNA for the CDR3 is TGTGCCAGCAGCTTAGACCGCGTGGAAGTCTTTACGGCCAAAAACATTCAGTACTTC.

V usage is TRBV27 and J usage is TRBJ1-2, with TRBD1 identical over 9 bases. This CDR3 has 14 residues. With V trimmed by 5 bases and J by 2 bases, 3 bases remained unmatched. Germline V gene data show CDR1 as MNHEY and CDR2 as SMNVEV (reference sequence). CDR3 sequence reads: CASSRDRENYGYTF. Written as DNA, the CDR3 is TGTGCCAGCAGTAGGGACAGGGAGAACTATGGCTACACCTTC.